The rows below give T cell receptor beta chains drawn from one sample of a study of shared clonotypes between healthy human individuals. Only in-frame clones appear in the TCRdb table, and some are missing; sequencing was by immunoSEQ multiplex PCR. The sample includes around 2.5 million clones, more than 85% of them seen just once. Sample: naive CD4+ T cells from PBMCs. Receptors originate from a young man in good health. Some clones in this sample may be carry-over from other donors' samples. Each CDR3 is given with its conserved first and last residue. D genes are given only for firm matches. Part of the rows lack a size; the others show once, few, many or a class for expanded clones.

D	V	J	size	DNA	CDR3
TRBD2	TRBV7-2	TRBJ2-1	NA	TGTGCCAGCAGCTCCTCGGGACAGCTACTAGCGGGTGAGCAGTTCTTC	CASSSSGQLLAGEQFF
NA	TRBV28	TRBJ1-1	NA	TGTGCCAGCAGTCCGACAGGTCCCACTGAAGCTTTCTTT	CASSPTGPTEAFF
TRBD1	TRBV28	TRBJ1-2	NA	TGTGCCAGCAGTTTATCTGGGACAGGGGGCTATGGCTACACCTTC	CASSLSGTGGYGYTF
TRBD1	TRBV7-2	TRBJ1-4	NA	TGTGCCAGCAGCCGCCAACAGGGGACCCGAGAAAAACTGTTTTTT	CASSRQQGTREKLFF
NA	TRBV19	TRBJ1-3	NA	TGTGCCAGCACACCCGACGGCTCTGGAAACACCATATATTTT	CASTPDGSGNTIYF
TRBD2	TRBV30	TRBJ2-1	NA	TGTGCCTGGAGTCCTCTAGCGGGGCTCTCGGGCTCCTACAATGAGCAGTTCTTC	CAWSPLAGLSGSYNEQFF
TRBD2	TRBV6-5	TRBJ2-1	NA	TGTGCCAGCAGTTACGTAGCGGGAGGCTACAATGAGCAGTTCTTC	CASSYVAGGYNEQFF
TRBD2	TRBV15	TRBJ2-1	NA	TGTGCCACCAGCAGTGGAGCGGGAGGTGTCAATGAGCAGTTCTTC	CATSSGAGGVNEQFF
TRBD2	TRBV5-4	TRBJ2-7	NA	TGTGCCAGCAGCACCCCTAGCGGGGGTGTCTACGAGCAGTACTTC	CASSTPSGGVYEQYF
NA	TRBV5-4	TRBJ1-2	NA	TGTGCCAGCAGCTTGGGGCGCAACGATGGCTACACCTTC	CASSLGRNDGYTF
NA	TRBV6-1	TRBJ2-1	NA	TGTGCCAGCAGTGAAGCGGGACAATACAATGAGCAGTTCTTC	CASSEAGQYNEQFF
NA	TRBV5-1	TRBJ2-3	NA	TGCGCCAGCAGCTTGGAGAAAGATACGCAGTATTTT	CASSLEKDTQYF
TRBD2	TRBV4-3	TRBJ2-1	NA	TGCGCCAGCAGCTACGGACTAGCGGTCTACAATGAGCAGTTCTTC	CASSYGLAVYNEQFF
TRBD1	TRBV11-2	TRBJ2-7	NA	TGTGCCAGCAGCAAGGCCCTAACAGGGGCCCACGAGCAGTACTTC	CASSKALTGAHEQYF
NA	TRBV9	TRBJ2-1	NA	TGTGCCAGCAGCGTAGCTTCCCGGCGGGGAGTAGGGGAGCAGTTCTTC	CASSVASRRGVGEQFF
NA	TRBV2	TRBJ1-1	few	TGTGCCAGCACCCAGTCCGTGAACACTGAAGCTTTCTTT	CASTQSVNTEAFF
NA	TRBV5-1	TRBJ2-7	NA	TGCGCCAGCAGCTCCACAGGGAGGAACGAGCAGTACTTC	CASSSTGRNEQYF
TRBD2	TRBV5-1	TRBJ2-7	NA	TGCGCCAGCAGCTTGGCCCCACTAGCGGCCCCCTACGAGCAGTACTTC	CASSLAPLAAPYEQYF
TRBD1	TRBV10-2	TRBJ2-7	NA	TGCGCCAGCAGAGACAGGGCACTCTCCTACGAGCAGTACTTC	CASRDRALSYEQYF
NA	TRBV5-1	TRBJ2-3	NA	TGCGCCAGCAGCTGGGGCCGCGGGACAATAACAGATACGCAGTATTTT	CASSWGRGTITDTQYF
NA	TRBV11-2	TRBJ2-2	NA	TGTGCCAGCAGGTTACAGGGATCCGGGGAGCTGTTTTTT	CASRLQGSGELFF
TRBD1	TRBV9	TRBJ2-3	NA	TGTGCCAGCAGCGCTCTAGGACAGGCGGGTACGCAGTATTTT	CASSALGQAGTQYF
TRBD1	TRBV5-1	TRBJ2-7	NA	TGCGCCAGCAGCTCAACCGGGACAGGGGACGAGCAGTACTTC	CASSSTGTGDEQYF
TRBD1	TRBV30	TRBJ2-7	NA	TGTGCCTGGAGGGGGACAGCTACCTACGAGCAGTACTTC	CAWRGTATYEQYF
NA	TRBV19	TRBJ2-3	NA	TGTGCCAGTAGTATCAGGAGTTTCGCAGATACGCAGTATTTT	CASSIRSFADTQYF
NA	TRBV11-3	TRBJ2-7	NA	TGTGCCAGCAGCTTTGGGTCGTCCTACGAGCAGTACTTC	CASSFGSSYEQYF
NA	TRBV7-8	TRBJ1-1	NA	TGTGCCAGCAGCTTCCGGGACAAGTTTTACGGTGAAGCTTTCTTT	CASSFRDKFYGEAFF
NA	TRBV7-2	TRBJ2-1	NA	TGTGCCAGCAGCGCAGACAGGTCGAGTAGCGAGCAGTTCTTC	CASSADRSSSEQFF
TRBD2	TRBV30	TRBJ2-3	NA	TGTGCCTGGAGGCTAGCGGGAGGGACAGATACGCAGTATTTT	CAWRLAGGTDTQYF
NA	TRBV19	TRBJ2-7	NA	TGTGCCAGTAGTATAAGAGAGAGTTCCTACGAGCAGTACTTC	CASSIRESSYEQYF
NA	TRBV11-2	TRBJ2-1	NA	TGTGCCAGCAGCTTAGATAAAAGGAGGTTGTACAATGAGCAGTTCTTC	CASSLDKRRLYNEQFF
TRBD2	TRBV6-1	TRBJ2-7	NA	TGTGCCAGCAGTGAAGGGTGGGTAGCGGGAGGAGAGCAGTACTTC	CASSEGWVAGGEQYF
TRBD2	TRBV5-4	TRBJ2-3	once	TGTGCCAGCAGCAAAGGCGGTAGCGGGATTCCAGATACGCAGTATTTT	CASSKGGSGIPDTQYF
TRBD1	TRBV7-2	TRBJ1-4	NA	TGTGCCAGCAGGGAGCCCGGGACAGGGAATGAAAAACTGTTTTTT	CASREPGTGNEKLFF
NA	TRBV6-5	TRBJ2-7	NA	TGTGCCAGCAGTTATCGACTAGATTCCTACGAGCAGTACTTC	CASSYRLDSYEQYF
NA	TRBV6-1	TRBJ1-2	NA	TGTGCCAGCAGTGAAGGTATAGGGCTTAGGGGCTACACCTTC	CASSEGIGLRGYTF
NA	TRBV7-2	TRBJ2-1	NA	TGTGCCAGCAACCAAGGGGGGAAAGAGCAGTTCTTC	CASNQGGKEQFF
NA	TRBV27	TRBJ2-1	NA	TGTGCCAGCAGCACGACAGTATCGTCCTACAATGAGCAGTTCTTC	CASSTTVSSYNEQFF
TRBD2	TRBV7-8	TRBJ2-3	NA	TGTGCCAGCAGCCAACGGACTAGCGGGAGGGCCACAGATACGCAGTATTTT	CASSQRTSGRATDTQYF
NA	TRBV2	TRBJ2-1	NA	TGTGCCAGCAGTGCCCCGGGCTACCAGTTCTTC	CASSAPGYQFF
NA	TRBV14	TRBJ2-5	once	TGTGCCAGCAGCCAAGATCGGTGGGAGACCCAGTACTTC	CASSQDRWETQYF
NA	TRBV28	TRBJ2-3	NA	TGTGCCAGCAGTTTATCGAGGCGGGGCGCAGATACGCAGTATTTT	CASSLSRRGADTQYF
TRBD1	TRBV29-1	TRBJ2-2	NA	TGCAGCATGGGACAGGGGAGCACCGGGGAGCTGTTTTTT	CSMGQGSTGELFF
TRBD1	TRBV18	TRBJ2-7	NA	TGTGCCAGCTCGCAAGAAGACAGGGGGTCCTACGAGCAGTACTTC	CASSQEDRGSYEQYF
TRBD2	TRBV7-2	TRBJ2-1	NA	TGTGCCAGCAGCCCCTCAAGTAGCGGGGGATGGGGTGAGCAGTTCTTC	CASSPSSSGGWGEQFF
TRBD1	TRBV5-4	TRBJ1-3	NA	TGTGCCAGCAGCTTTTGGACAGGGACAATCTCTGGAAACACCATATATTTT	CASSFWTGTISGNTIYF
TRBD2	TRBV4-1	TRBJ2-7	NA	TGCGCCAGCAGCCAAGCGTCGACTAGCGGACCCTACGAGCAGTACTTC	CASSQASTSGPYEQYF
TRBD1	TRBV30	TRBJ2-7	NA	TGTGCCTGGAGTGCGGACAGGGACCACGAGCAGTACTTC	CAWSADRDHEQYF
NA	TRBV29-1	TRBJ2-5	NA	TGCAGCGGGGTCTCACAAGAGATGGGTCCCCAGTACTTC	CSGVSQEMGPQYF
NA	TRBV2	TRBJ2-5	once	TGTGCCAGCAGCCCTGACAGAGTTCAAGAGACCCAGTACTTC	CASSPDRVQETQYF
NA	TRBV2	TRBJ2-3	NA	TGTGCCAGCAGTGTGGCGGAAGATACGCAGTATTTT	CASSVAEDTQYF
TRBD1	TRBV28	TRBJ2-7	NA	TGTGCCAGCAGTGGGACAGGGGGAAGCTCCTACGAGCAGTACTTC	CASSGTGGSSYEQYF
NA	TRBV27	TRBJ2-7	NA	TGTGCCAGCAGTTCTCCTTTGGGCACCGCGGACCGGTGGCCTGGGTACGAGCAGTACTTC	CASSSPLGTADRWPGYEQYF
NA	TRBV5-8	TRBJ2-1	NA	TGTGCCAGCAGGGGCCCGAGCTCCTACAATGAGCAGTTCTTC	CASRGPSSYNEQFF
TRBD1	TRBV10-3	TRBJ1-4	NA	TGTGCCATCAGCACAGGGGGCGCGAGTTCAACTAATGAAAAACTGTTTTTT	CAISTGGASSTNEKLFF